These 11 T cell receptor beta chains were sequenced from one sample in a study of blood T cell repertoires in COVID-19. Some clones are missing from TCRdb's copy, which holds only in-frame ones; the method was immunoSEQ multiplex PCR. The sample lists 90,000 to 150,000 clones; around 88% were seen once. The specimen was peripheral blood. These receptors originate from a human donor with acute or convalescent COVID-19. The donor label of this sample is uncertain.

The rearrangement joins TRBV6-4 to TRBJ2-3, with 9 nucleotides matching TRBD2. CDR1 and CDR2 from the germline V gene are MRHNA and SNTAGT. The CDR3 is 19 residues long. V lost 8 bases and J lost 4; bases outside the gene matches: 22. DNA of the CDR3: TGTGCCAGCGAGTGGGTATCCCTCCGCGGGGGGGCCTTTCCAGATACGCAGTATTTT. This sequence encodes CASEWVSLRGGAFPDTQYF.

The chain links TRBV30 to TRBJ2-3; no firm D call. V was shortened by 3 bases and J by 5 bases, with 6 bases between the two germline ends. Germline V lookup: CDR1 GTSNPN, CDR2 SVGIG (reference sequence). The CDR3 covers 11 residues. In DNA form, the CDR3 reads TGTGCCTGGAGCCCATTAGATACGCAGTATTTT. Its protein is CAWSPLDTQYF.

In this sample, this clone turned up a few times. V usage is TRBV11-2 and J usage is TRBJ2-7; no firm D call. This CDR3 region has 12 residues. Trimming shortened V by 2 bases and J by 3 bases, and 5 bases separated the two germline ends. Germline lookup yields CDR1 SGHAT and CDR2 FQNNGV. The CDR3 reads CASSLNLYEQYF. CDR3 nucleotides: TGTGCCAGCAGCTTAAATCTCTACGAGCAGTACTTC.

This clone was seen once. The gene calls are TRBV19 and TRBJ2-3; 7 bases match TRBD2. The germline V gene encodes CDR1 LNHDA and CDR2 SQIVND (reference sequence). This CDR3 spans 14 amino acids. Germline trimming cut 4 bases from V and 4 bases from J; bases unmatched to any gene: 5. CDR3 DNA sequence: TGTGCCAGTAGTAGACTAGCTAGCCCAGATACGCAGTATTTT. It codes for CASSRLASPDTQYF.

This chain joins TRBV7-9 and TRBJ1-1; D may be TRBD1 (6 bases). Germline lookup yields CDR1 SEHNR and CDR2 FQNEAQ (reference sequence). CDR3 length: 14 amino acids. Trimming pared 2 bases from V and 3 bases from J, leaving 10 bases between. The CDR3 sequence: CASSLLGGDTEAFF. The CDR3 DNA reads as TGTGCCAGCAGCTTATTAGGGGGAGACACTGAAGCTTTCTTT.

The chain has TRBV7-9 and TRBJ1-4; D possibly corresponds to TRBD1 (6 bases). Trimming left V 1 base short and J 7 bases short, with 16 bases between. CDR3 length: 16 amino acids. Germline CDR1 and CDR2: SEHNR and FQNEAQ (reference sequence). DNA of the CDR3: TGTGCCAGCAGCTTAGAAGGGGCCAGGGGATTTGAAAAACTGTTTTTT. This codes for CASSLEGARGFEKLFF.

The chain couples TRBV28 to TRBJ1-4; TRBD1 aligns across 9 bases. Trimming at V came to 0 bases and at J to 6 bases, leaving 8 bases not matched to a gene. This CDR3 contains 17 residues. Germline V CDR1 and CDR2: MDHEN, SYDVKM. The CDR3 nucleotides read TGTGCCAGCAGTTTATGGGCAGACAGGGGGAAGGATGAAAAACTGTTTTTT. It is translated as CASSLWADRGKDEKLFF. Full variable domain (remainder filled in from reference TRBV28 and TRBJ1-4): DVKVTQSSRYLVKRTGEKVFLECVQDMDHENMFWYRQDPGLGLRLIYFSYDVKMKEKGDIPEGYSVSREKKERFSLILESASTNQTSMYLCASSLWADRGKDEKLFFGSGTQLSVL.

This clone has more than one count but fewer than ten. The chain has TRBV5-1 and TRBJ2-7, with 10 bases that match TRBD1. V dropped 2 bases and J dropped 6; count of bases not matched to a gene: 8. The CDR3 loop spans 15 amino acids. Germline lookup yields CDR1 SGHRS and CDR2 YFSETQ. CDR3 in DNA: TGCGCCAGCAGCTTTGCCGGGACAGGGGCGTCCGAGCAGTACTTC. Residues: CASSFAGTGASEQYF.

V gene TRBV30 combines with J gene TRBJ1-2, with TRBD1 matching over 7 bases. In germline, CDR1 is GTSNPN, CDR2 SVGIG (reference sequence). This CDR3 has 15 amino acids. The V and J ends lost 2 bases and 3 bases, in that order; junction bases with no gene match: 9. In DNA, the CDR3 is TGTGCCTGGAGTTTGGGACAGACTCTTTACTATGGCTACACCTTC. This encodes CAWSLGQTLYYGYTF. Together with reference TRBV30 and TRBJ1-2, the CDR3 gives the full variable domain: SQTIHQWPATLVQPVGSPLSLECTVEGTSNPNLYWYRQAAGRGLQLLFYSVGIGQISSEVPQNLSASRPQDRQFILSSKKLLLSDSGFYLCAWSLGQTLYYGYTFGSGTRLTVV.

V gene TRBV11-3 combines with J gene TRBJ1-6, with D maybe TRBD1 (5 bases). The CDR3 loop spans 12 amino acids. V lost 3 bases and J 9 bases, leaving 6 bases between the germline ends. CDR1 and CDR2 from the germline V gene are SGHNT and YENEEA. The CDR3 region has the DNA TGTGCCAGCAGCTTTACAGGTTCACCCCTCCACTTT. It translates to CASSFTGSPLHF.

The chain carries TRBV10-3 and TRBJ1-5; 11 bases are a match to TRBD1. The CDR3 has 15 residues. Germline CDR1 and CDR2: ENHRY and SYGVKD. V shed 2 bases and J 6 bases; nucleotides not matched to a gene: 3. The CDR3 region is CAISEGQGAGQPQHF. As DNA, the CDR3 is TGTGCCATCAGTGAGGGACAGGGGGCCGGTCAGCCCCAGCATTTT.